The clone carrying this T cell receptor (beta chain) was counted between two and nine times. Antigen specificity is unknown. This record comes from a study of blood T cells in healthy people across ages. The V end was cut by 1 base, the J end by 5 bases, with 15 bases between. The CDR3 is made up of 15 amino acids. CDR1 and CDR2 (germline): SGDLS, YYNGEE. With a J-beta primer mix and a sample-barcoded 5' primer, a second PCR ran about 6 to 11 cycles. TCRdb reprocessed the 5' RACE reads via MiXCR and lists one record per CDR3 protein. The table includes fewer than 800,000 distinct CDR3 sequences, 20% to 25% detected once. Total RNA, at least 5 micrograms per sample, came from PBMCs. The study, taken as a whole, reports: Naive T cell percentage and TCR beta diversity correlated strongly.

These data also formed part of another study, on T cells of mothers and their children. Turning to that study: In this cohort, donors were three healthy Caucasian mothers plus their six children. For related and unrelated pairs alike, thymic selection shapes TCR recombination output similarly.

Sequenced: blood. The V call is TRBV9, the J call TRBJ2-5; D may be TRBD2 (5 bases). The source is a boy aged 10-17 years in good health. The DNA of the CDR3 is TGTGCCAGCAGCGTATTTCCTAGCACTGTGGAGACCCAGTACTTC. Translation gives CASSVFPSTVETQYF.